The entry that follows covers one TCR beta chain sequence. Its antigen is currently unknown. Healthy bone marrow donors formed the donor group. This entry belongs to a study of cytomegalovirus exposure and HLA in healthy donors. Study conclusions and caveats: An ancestry cluster, one associated with Asian ancestry, reportedly showed fewer N-insertions than the approximately 670-donor mean in a later analysis. HLA allele associations emerged for about 16,000 TCR beta sequences in a later analysis, at 0.05 false discovery rate. High specificity and sensitivity for cytomegalovirus status were reported for the classifier.

CDR3 size: 15 residues. Germline V gene lookup returns CDR1 SGDLS and CDR2 YYNGEE. Germline trimming cut 4 bases from V and 5 bases from J; bases unmatched to any gene: 11. The PCR had 60 Vbeta and 13 Jbeta primers. Measured with immunoSEQ multiplex PCR; TCRdb has only the in-frame clones, and not every one. This table holds about 190,000 clones, 65% to 80% found once. The chain is built from TRBV9 and TRBJ2-5; 7 bases map to TRBD2. Sequenced input: PBMCs. The clonotype was recovered from a man aged 30-40 years in good health and CMV-seropositive. CDR3 in amino acids: CASSPSGGGWETQYF. The CDR3 DNA reads as TGTGCCAGCAGCCCCAGTGGGGGGGGGTGGGAGACCCAGTACTTC.